This is a list of T cell receptor beta chains from one sample in a study of molecular identifiers for immune sequencing clone quantification. In TCRdb, the PCR reads were re-called with MiXCR into one record per CDR3 protein. The table records roughly 65,000 distinct CDR3 sequences, less than 20% of them present only once. Sequenced input: naive CD8+ T cells from blood, with Jurkat cell RNA spiked in. These receptors came from a human donor in good health. Some libraries in this study had Jurkat cell RNA spiked in. Each CDR3 is given with its conserved first and last residue. The D gene is left open where the match is weak. Some rows have no size entry. The others give once, few or many, or a class for an expanded clone.

abundance: .; v_gene: TRBV7-9; d_gene: TRBD1; j_gene: TRBJ2-3; len: 24; CDR3aa: CASGLAGAFPGQGAIFTIPDTQYF; CDR3nt: TGTGCCAGCGGCTTAGCCGGAGCCTTTCCGGGACAGGGGGCAATTTTCACCATACCGGATACGCAGTATTTT
abundance: many; v_gene: TRBV10-2; d_gene: TRBD2; j_gene: TRBJ2-3; len: 15; CDR3aa: CASSESISGSGAQYF; CDR3nt: TGCGCCAGCAGTGAGTCGATTAGCGGGAGTGGTGCGCAGTATTTT
abundance: many; v_gene: TRBV2; d_gene: TRBD2; j_gene: TRBJ2-7; len: 15; CDR3aa: CASRPTSGSTYEQYF; CDR3nt: TGTGCCAGCAGGCCGACTAGCGGGAGCACCTACGAGCAGTACTTC
abundance: many; v_gene: TRBV12-3/TRBV12-4; d_gene: .; j_gene: TRBJ2-7; len: 14; CDR3aa: CASSLVGSSYEQYF; CDR3nt: TGTGCCAGCAGTTTAGTTGGCAGCTCCTACGAGCAGTACTTC
abundance: many; v_gene: TRBV20-1; d_gene: TRBD1; j_gene: TRBJ1-3; len: 21; CDR3aa: CSARGFGGTGGQPDSGNTIYF; CDR3nt: TGCAGTGCTAGAGGGTTTGGCGGGACAGGGGGCCAACCAGACTCTGGAAACACCATATATTTT
abundance: few; v_gene: TRBV5-3; d_gene: .; j_gene: TRBJ2-5; len: 12; CDR3aa: CASRSLQETQYF; CDR3nt: TGTGCCAGCAGGAGCCTCCAAGAGACCCAGTACTTC
abundance: many; v_gene: TRBV5-4; d_gene: .; j_gene: TRBJ2-7; len: 15; CDR3aa: CASSSSPGPAYEQYF; CDR3nt: TGTGCCAGCTCCTCCTCCCCGGGACCCGCCTACGAGCAGTACTTC
abundance: many; v_gene: TRBV7-2; d_gene: .; j_gene: TRBJ2-5; len: 20; CDR3aa: CASSPPGTEGSGPSWEAQYF; CDR3nt: TGTGCCAGCAGTCCTCCCGGGACAGAGGGTAGCGGTCCCTCGTGGGAGGCCCAGTACTTC
abundance: .; v_gene: TRBV19; d_gene: TRBD2; j_gene: TRBJ2-1; len: 16; CDR3aa: CASSTGTSGNLNEQFF; CDR3nt: TGTGCCAGTAGTACTGGGACTAGCGGCAACCTCAATGAGCAGTTCTTC
abundance: many; v_gene: TRBV7-9; d_gene: .; j_gene: TRBJ1-4; len: 16; CDR3aa: CASSLEPGTVNEKLFF; CDR3nt: TGTGCCAGCAGCTTAGAACCCGGGACGGTTAATGAAAAACTGTTTTTT
abundance: many; v_gene: TRBV16; d_gene: .; j_gene: TRBJ2-7; len: 15; CDR3aa: CASSQGATSSHEQYF; CDR3nt: TGTGCCAGCAGCCAAGGTGCGACTAGTAGCCACGAGCAGTACTTC
abundance: many; v_gene: TRBV13; d_gene: .; j_gene: TRBJ2-4; len: 14; CDR3aa: CASTKWGSENIQYF; CDR3nt: TGTGCCAGCACTAAATGGGGATCGGAAAACATTCAGTACTTC
abundance: many; v_gene: TRBV20-1; d_gene: TRBD2; j_gene: TRBJ2-1; len: 15; CDR3aa: CSAKVAGGPYNEQFF; CDR3nt: TGCAGTGCTAAAGTAGCGGGAGGGCCCTACAATGAGCAGTTCTTC
abundance: many; v_gene: TRBV4-3; d_gene: .; j_gene: TRBJ2-5; len: 18; CDR3aa: CASSQVAAPVKVRETQYF; CDR3nt: TGCGCCAGCAGCCAAGTGGCCGCTCCGGTAAAGGTGCGGGAGACCCAGTACTTC
abundance: few; v_gene: TRBV19; d_gene: .; j_gene: TRBJ2-1; len: 13; CDR3aa: CASSIARGNEQFF; CDR3nt: TGTGCCAGTAGTATCGCTAGAGGGAATGAGCAGTTCTTC
abundance: many; v_gene: TRBV19; d_gene: TRBD2; j_gene: TRBJ2-2; len: 16; CDR3aa: CASSGTSGSFTGELFF; CDR3nt: TGTGCCAGTAGCGGGACTAGCGGGAGTTTTACCGGGGAGCTGTTTTTT
abundance: many; v_gene: TRBV25-1; d_gene: .; j_gene: TRBJ2-1; len: 16; CDR3aa: CASSESSPSSYNEQFF; CDR3nt: TGTGCCAGCAGTGAATCCAGCCCGAGCTCCTACAATGAGCAGTTCTTC
abundance: many; v_gene: TRBV7-2; d_gene: .; j_gene: TRBJ2-3; len: 16; CDR3aa: CASSSRGVSSTDTQYF; CDR3nt: TGTGCCAGCAGCTCTCGCGGGGTCTCTAGCACAGATACGCAGTATTTT
abundance: many; v_gene: TRBV4-2; d_gene: .; j_gene: TRBJ2-1; len: 15; CDR3aa: CASSQGTPLANEQFF; CDR3nt: TGTGCCAGCAGCCAGGGAACTCCATTAGCCAATGAGCAGTTCTTC
abundance: many; v_gene: TRBV19; d_gene: .; j_gene: TRBJ2-3; len: 15; CDR3aa: CATSLVRAGTDTQYF; CDR3nt: TGTGCCACCTCATTAGTCAGGGCCGGCACAGATACGCAGTATTTT
abundance: many; v_gene: TRBV9; d_gene: .; j_gene: TRBJ2-3; len: 18; CDR3aa: CASSVGDSGVFVTDTQYF; CDR3nt: TGTGCCAGCAGCGTAGGTGATAGCGGAGTCTTTGTCACAGATACGCAGTATTTT
abundance: .; v_gene: TRBV11-2; d_gene: TRBD2; j_gene: TRBJ2-1; len: 18; CDR3aa: CASSLVAAGGPIYNEQFF; CDR3nt: TGTGCCAGCAGCTTAGTAGCAGCGGGAGGGCCGATTTACAATGAGCAGTTCTTC
abundance: few; v_gene: TRBV7-8; d_gene: TRBD2; j_gene: TRBJ2-3; len: 17; CDR3aa: CASSLALAGGSTDTQYF; CDR3nt: TGTGCCAGCAGCTTAGCGTTAGCGGGAGGGAGTACAGATACGCAGTATTTT
abundance: many; v_gene: TRBV7-9; d_gene: TRBD2; j_gene: TRBJ2-7; len: 19; CDR3aa: CASSPNNPTSGTRKHEQYF; CDR3nt: TGTGCCAGCAGCCCTAACAACCCGACTAGCGGGACCCGGAAGCACGAGCAGTACTTC
abundance: many; v_gene: TRBV12-3/TRBV12-4; d_gene: .; j_gene: TRBJ1-1; len: 14; CDR3aa: CASSSTGTPAEAFF; CDR3nt: TGTGCCAGCAGTTCCACAGGAACCCCGGCTGAAGCTTTCTTT
abundance: many; v_gene: TRBV29-1; d_gene: .; j_gene: TRBJ2-1; len: 14; CDR3aa: CSVEVRAGLNEQFF; CDR3nt: TGCAGCGTTGAAGTTCGGGCAGGGTTGAATGAGCAGTTCTTC
abundance: few; v_gene: TRBV12-3/TRBV12-4; d_gene: TRBD2; j_gene: TRBJ2-1; len: 14; CDR3aa: CASRDSGRVYEQFF; CDR3nt: TGTGCCAGCAGGGACAGCGGGAGGGTTTATGAGCAGTTCTTC
abundance: .; v_gene: TRBV7-6; d_gene: TRBD2; j_gene: TRBJ2-1; len: 15; CDR3aa: CASSPAGITYNEQFF; CDR3nt: TGTGCCAGCAGCCCAGCGGGAATTACCTACAATGAGCAGTTCTTC
abundance: .; v_gene: TRBV27; d_gene: .; j_gene: TRBJ2-1; len: 14; CDR3aa: CASSTEGSYNEQFF; CDR3nt: TGTGCCAGCAGTACAGAGGGTTCCTACAATGAGCAGTTCTTC
abundance: once; v_gene: TRBV19; d_gene: .; j_gene: TRBJ2-7; len: 13; CDR3aa: CAGSMAISYEQYF; CDR3nt: TGTGCCGGTAGTATGGCAATCTCCTACGAGCAGTACTTC
abundance: many; v_gene: TRBV19; d_gene: TRBD1; j_gene: TRBJ2-7; len: 15; CDR3aa: CASSISGTGLGEQYF; CDR3nt: TGTGCCAGTAGTATTTCCGGGACAGGGCTGGGCGAGCAGTACTTC
abundance: many; v_gene: TRBV7-7; d_gene: .; j_gene: TRBJ2-3; len: 15; CDR3aa: CASSPLGGGTDTQYF; CDR3nt: TGTGCTAGCAGCCCCCTAGGGGGGGGCACAGATACGCAGTATTTT
abundance: many; v_gene: TRBV28; d_gene: TRBD2; j_gene: TRBJ2-3; len: 15; CDR3aa: CASSLGGRELDTQYF; CDR3nt: TGTGCCAGCAGTTTGGGCGGGAGGGAGTTGGATACGCAGTATTTT
abundance: .; v_gene: TRBV29-1; d_gene: .; j_gene: TRBJ2-7; len: 11; CDR3aa: CSALHSYEQYF; CDR3nt: TGCAGCGCCCTACACTCCTACGAGCAGTACTTC
abundance: many; v_gene: TRBV28; d_gene: .; j_gene: TRBJ1-1; len: 13; CDR3aa: CASSLSAYTEAFF; CDR3nt: TGTGCCAGCAGTTTATCAGCATACACTGAAGCTTTCTTT
abundance: few; v_gene: TRBV24-1; d_gene: TRBD1; j_gene: TRBJ2-1; len: 16; CDR3aa: CAASDLGQLNYNEQFF; CDR3nt: TGTGCCGCCAGTGATTTGGGACAGCTAAACTACAATGAGCAGTTCTTC
abundance: many; v_gene: TRBV6-2/TRBV6-3; d_gene: .; j_gene: TRBJ1-1; len: 16; CDR3aa: CASSYPPLGRTTEAFF; CDR3nt: TGTGCCAGCAGTTATCCCCCTCTAGGCCGAACGACTGAAGCTTTCTTT
abundance: many; v_gene: TRBV6-5; d_gene: TRBD2; j_gene: TRBJ2-7; len: 17; CDR3aa: CASSSIYTSGRADEQYF; CDR3nt: TGTGCCAGCAGTTCGATCTATACTAGCGGGAGGGCCGACGAGCAGTACTTC
abundance: .; v_gene: TRBV7-9; d_gene: TRBD2; j_gene: TRBJ2-2; len: 16; CDR3aa: CASSFELAANTGELFF; CDR3nt: TGTGCCAGCAGCTTTGAACTAGCGGCGAACACCGGGGAGCTGTTTTTT
abundance: many; v_gene: TRBV7-6; d_gene: .; j_gene: TRBJ2-2; len: 14; CDR3aa: CASSLRLNTGELFF; CDR3nt: TGTGCCAGCAGCTTAAGGTTAAACACCGGGGAGCTGTTTTTT
abundance: many; v_gene: TRBV6-2/TRBV6-3; d_gene: TRBD1; j_gene: TRBJ1-5; len: 16; CDR3aa: CASSPWTGGENQPQHF; CDR3nt: TGTGCCAGCAGCCCATGGACAGGGGGCGAAAATCAGCCCCAGCATTTT
abundance: many; v_gene: TRBV10-3; d_gene: .; j_gene: TRBJ2-7; len: 16; CDR3aa: CAITPGALATTYEQYF; CDR3nt: TGTGCCATCACCCCCGGTGCGCTAGCGACTACCTACGAGCAGTACTTC
abundance: .; v_gene: TRBV29-1; d_gene: TRBD2; j_gene: TRBJ2-5; len: 15; CDR3aa: CSVEDRGGIAETQYF; CDR3nt: TGCAGCGTTGAAGATCGGGGGGGAATAGCAGAGACCCAGTACTTC
abundance: many; v_gene: TRBV5-6; d_gene: .; j_gene: TRBJ2-2; len: 17; CDR3aa: CASSSHRGSSYTGELFF; CDR3nt: TGTGCCAGCAGCTCCCACCGGGGTTCAAGCTATACCGGGGAGCTGTTTTTT
abundance: .; v_gene: TRBV12-3/TRBV12-4; d_gene: .; j_gene: TRBJ2-1; len: 12; CDR3aa: CASSLSFHWQFF; CDR3nt: TGTGCCAGCAGTTTAAGCTTCCACTGGCAGTTCTTC
abundance: .; v_gene: TRBV4-3; d_gene: TRBD2; j_gene: TRBJ2-3; len: 15; CDR3aa: CASSRDAGGLDAQYF; CDR3nt: TGCGCCAGCAGCCGAGATGCGGGGGGGCTCGATGCGCAGTATTTT
abundance: .; v_gene: TRBV2; d_gene: .; j_gene: TRBJ2-5; len: 12; CDR3aa: CASSVGQETQYF; CDR3nt: TGTGCCAGCAGTGTAGGCCAAGAGACCCAGTACTTC
abundance: many; v_gene: TRBV29-1; d_gene: .; j_gene: TRBJ1-1; len: 13; CDR3aa: CSVEPGLNTEAFF; CDR3nt: TGCAGCGTTGAACCAGGCTTGAACACTGAAGCTTTCTTT
abundance: few; v_gene: TRBV13; d_gene: TRBD2; j_gene: TRBJ2-7; len: 15; CDR3aa: CASSQQAGAHYEQYF; CDR3nt: TGTGCCAGCAGCCAACAAGCGGGAGCTCATTACGAGCAGTACTTC
abundance: few; v_gene: TRBV7-9; d_gene: .; j_gene: TRBJ2-7; len: 13; CDR3aa: CASSLLTSYEQYF; CDR3nt: TGTGCCAGCAGCTTATTAACCTCCTACGAGCAGTACTTC
abundance: many; v_gene: TRBV5-1; d_gene: TRBD1; j_gene: TRBJ1-1; len: 17; CDR3aa: CASSPGDREGMNTEAFF; CDR3nt: TGCGCCAGCAGCCCGGGGGACAGGGAAGGGATGAACACTGAAGCTTTCTTT
abundance: many; v_gene: TRBV7-9; d_gene: .; j_gene: TRBJ2-1; len: 12; CDR3aa: CASSLGPWEQFF; CDR3nt: TGTGCCAGCAGCTTAGGTCCCTGGGAGCAGTTCTTC
abundance: .; v_gene: TRBV5-6; d_gene: TRBD1; j_gene: TRBJ1-2; len: 16; CDR3aa: CASRPGQGPSNYGYTF; CDR3nt: TGTGCCAGCAGACCGGGACAGGGGCCGTCTAACTATGGCTACACCTTC
abundance: many; v_gene: TRBV5-1; d_gene: .; j_gene: TRBJ2-7; len: 15; CDR3aa: CASSSQGYGSYEQYF; CDR3nt: TGCGCCAGCAGTTCGCAGGGCTACGGTTCCTACGAGCAGTACTTC